These 16 T cell receptor beta chains came from one sample sequenced in a study of CD8 T cells in ankylosing spondylitis. Study-wide results and limits: Typical of ankylosing spondylitis blood, it appeared, was a TCR beta motif of several highly homologous variants.

TCRdb re-analysed the 5' RACE reads in MiXCR, keeping a single row per CDR3 protein. The sample has 300,000 to 400,000 distinct CDR3 sequences; around 22% are singletons. For these receptors, no antigen is known. The sequenced sample consisted of blood, either unsorted or a sorted T cell fraction (not recorded which). The receptor source for this set is a male donor with ankylosing spondylitis.

This clonotype was seen more than once but under ten times. The rearrangement uses TRBV6-5 and TRBJ1-3; D unclear. The CDR3 totals 14 residues. Germline CDR1 MNHEY, CDR2 SVGAGI. Trimming removed 5 bases from V and 9 bases from J, with 17 bases in between. CDR3: CASSIRLTTSTIYF. The DNA of the CDR3 is TGTGCCAGCAGTATACGACTAACCACCAGCACCATATATTTT.

In this sample, this clonotype turned up a few times. The V gene is TRBV27, the J gene TRBJ2-7; 7 bases line up with TRBD2. The CDR3 extends over 15 amino acids. J lost 4 bases, V lost 5 bases, and 11 bases had no gene match. CDR1 is MNHEY, CDR2 SMNVEV, per germline (reference sequence). The CDR3 nucleotides read TGTGCCAGCAGTACCCAGGACCGGGGGGAGTACGAGCAGTACTTC. Its protein is CASSTQDRGEYEQYF.

At least ten counts were recorded for this clonotype. The rearrangement uses TRBV28 and TRBJ2-3; 11 bases align to TRBD2. This CDR3 spans 16 amino acids. V lost 1 base to trimming and J lost 3 bases; unmatched junction nucleotides: 3. Looked up from germline, CDR1 is MDHEN and CDR2 is SYDVKM. DNA for the CDR3: TGTGCCAGCAGTTTATCGACTAGCGGGATGACAGATACGCAGTATTTT. This translates into CASSLSTSGMTDTQYF.

The rearrangement joins TRBV7-9 to TRBJ2-7; 7 positions agree with TRBD1. In germline, CDR1 is SEHNR, CDR2 FQNEAQ (reference sequence). Trimming cost V 6 bases and J 3 bases; bases outside gene matches: 8. The CDR3 runs 14 residues. The CDR3 is CASSLEAGGYEQYF. The CDR3 DNA is TGTGCCAGCAGTCTAGAGGCAGGGGGCTACGAGCAGTACTTC. Full variable domain (rest looked up from reference TRBV7-9 and TRBJ2-7): DTGVSQNPRHKITKRGQNVTFRCDPISEHNRLYWYRQTLGQGPEFLTYFQNEAQLEKSRLLSDRFSAERPKGSFSTLEIQRTEQGDSAMYLCASSLEAGGYEQYFGPGTRLTVT.

This rearrangement joins TRBV5-6 to TRBJ2-5, with 11 nucleotides matching TRBD2. Unmatched junction bases numbered 6, after V lost 3 bases and J lost 5 bases. Germline V lookup: CDR1 SGHDT, CDR2 YYEEEE. The CDR3 spans 15 residues. The CDR3 DNA sequence: TGTGCCAGCAGCTCGACTAGCGGGATCTGGGAGACCCAGTACTTC. It translates to CASSSTSGIWETQYF.

This CDR3 is CASSLDSGTLGETQYF. The CDR3 nucleotides are TGTGCCAGCAGTTTAGACTCCGGGACGCTGGGGGAGACCCAGTACTTC. The V gene is TRBV28, the J gene TRBJ2-5; D may match TRBD1 or TRBD2 (5 bases each). The CDR3 spans 16 residues. The germline gives CDR1 MDHEN, CDR2 SYDVKM. V lost 2 bases and J lost 5, with 18 bases in between. Together with reference TRBV28 and TRBJ2-5, the CDR3 gives the full variable domain: DVKVTQSSRYLVKRTGEKVFLECVQDMDHENMFWYRQDPGLGLRLIYFSYDVKMKEKGDIPEGYSVSREKKERFSLILESASTNQTSMYLCASSLDSGTLGETQYFGPGTRLLVL.

The gene calls are TRBV4-2 and TRBJ1-1; 9 bases agree with TRBD1. V was clipped by 4 bases and J by 4 bases; unmatched bases: 13. The CDR3 contains 17 residues. Looked up from germline, CDR1 is LGHNA and CDR2 is YNFKEQ. CDR3 loop: CASSLHPGQGRSTEAFF. DNA of the CDR3: TGTGCCAGCAGCCTGCATCCGGGACAGGGTAGGTCCACTGAAGCTTTCTTT.

This clonotype appeared a few times. The chain is built from TRBV3-1 and TRBJ2-7; no reliable D call. Looked up from germline, CDR1 is LGHDT and CDR2 is YNNKEL (reference sequence). The CDR3 consists of 14 residues. V lost 1 base to trimming and J lost 5 bases, with 12 bases between them. CDR3 nucleotides: TGTGCCAGCAGCCAAGGTAATTGGGGAAACGAGCAGTACTTC. This sequence encodes CASSQGNWGNEQYF.

The J gene is TRBJ1-1, the V gene TRBV4-3, with D possibly being TRBD1 (6 bases). The V gene's germline CDR1 is LGHNA and CDR2 YSLEER. This CDR3 is built from 15 residues. V lost 2 bases and J lost 2, with 12 bases in between. CDR3 DNA sequence: TGCGCCAGCAGCCAAACGGGACACCCAAACACTGAAGCTTTCTTT. Protein: CASSQTGHPNTEAFF.

The chain employs TRBV7-9 and TRBJ2-2; D is perhaps TRBD2 (5 bases). This CDR3 has 16 residues. Germline CDR1 SEHNR, CDR2 FQNEAQ (reference sequence). Trimming removed 5 bases from V and 6 bases from J, with 19 bases in between. The CDR3 nucleotides read TGTGCCAGCAGCCCCCTGCTGGGGAGACGTCCCGGGGAGCTGTTTTTT. It translates to CASSPLLGRRPGELFF.

This clonotype was detected only a few times. The chain has TRBV29-1 and TRBJ1-2; the D gene is possibly TRBD1 (6 bases). The CDR3 has 11 amino acids. Trimming took 3 bases from V and 14 from J, leaving 16 bases between them. Germline values: CDR1 SQVTM, CDR2 ANQGSEA. Here the CDR3 DNA reads TGCAGCGTTGATACAGGGACTACATTTACCTTC. Encoded protein: CSVDTGTTFTF.

This clonotype was detected only a few times. V gene TRBV29-1 combines with J gene TRBJ2-3; 8 nucleotides line up with TRBD1. V lost 6 bases, J lost 1 base, and 9 bases stayed unmatched. The CDR3 runs to 15 residues. Germline V gene data show CDR1 as SQVTM and CDR2 as ANQGSEA. As DNA, the CDR3 is TGCAGCGTGGACAGGGTGGGGACACGCACAGATACGCAGTATTTT. It is translated as CSVDRVGTRTDTQYF.

The chain recombines TRBV5-1 with TRBJ1-2, with D perhaps matching TRBD1 (6 bases). Looked up from germline, CDR1 is SGHRS and CDR2 is YFSETQ. The CDR3 runs 14 residues. V dropped 0 bases and J dropped 4 bases, with 10 bases sitting between them. CDR3 in DNA: TGCGCCAGCAGCTTGGGCAGGGGTAGCTATGGCTACACCTTC. Translation: CASSLGRGSYGYTF.

This clonotype was counted ten times or more. This chain connects TRBV5-1 to TRBJ2-2; weak D call: TRBD1 (5 bases). CDR1 is SGHRS and CDR2 is YFSETQ in the germline V gene. The CDR3 extends over 13 amino acids. V was clipped by 2 bases and J by 9 bases, with 11 bases between them. CDR3 DNA: TGCGCCAGCAGCTTCTGGGGCGGCTGGGAGCTGTTTTTT. Residues: CASSFWGGWELFF.

V usage is TRBV7-9 and J usage is TRBJ1-1; TRBD1 is a possible D gene (5 bases). The CDR3 covers 13 residues. V shed 3 bases and J shed 6 bases, with 11 bases lying between them. From germline, CDR1 is SEHNR and CDR2 FQNEAQ (reference sequence). The CDR3 nucleotides read TGTGCCAGCAGCTTTCTGGGGGGAGCTGAAGCTTTCTTT. This encodes CASSFLGGAEAFF. The full variable domain, its missing parts supplied by reference TRBV7-9 and TRBJ1-1, is DTGVSQNPRHKITKRGQNVTFRCDPISEHNRLYWYRQTLGQGPEFLTYFQNEAQLEKSRLLSDRFSAERPKGSFSTLEIQRTEQGDSAMYLCASSFLGGAEAFFGQGTRLTVV.

The V and J genes are TRBV7-3 and TRBJ2-3; D is undetermined. Trimming shortened V by 5 bases and J by 2 bases, and 17 bases separated the two germline ends. The CDR3 length is 16 residues. Germline loops: CDR1 SGHTA, CDR2 FQGTGA. DNA of the CDR3: TGTGCCAGCAGCCCCGCTTCTGGTTCGCACACAGATACGCAGTATTTT. Protein product: CASSPASGSHTDTQYF.